This is a list of T cell receptor beta chains from one sample in a study of CD8+ T cells in alopecia areata. Using immunoSEQ multiplex PCR, the repertoire was profiled, and TCRdb retains in-frame clones only, with some absent. The repertoire holds some 170,000 clones, approximately 52% seen once, with around 15% in the top ten. Material: CD4+ T cells sorted from blood, obtained at approximately week 60, from a patient treated with tofacitinib. The origin of the receptors is a human donor with alopecia areata. Both conserved end residues are part of each CDR3. Each record gives: D gene, clone size, J gene, V gene, CDR3 DNA, CDR3 protein. A D gene is named only where the DNA matches it firmly. Only part of the rows carry a size: once, few, many, or a class if the clone is expanded.

-	-	TRBJ1-5	TRBV7-8	TGTGCCAGCAGCTTAGATGTCTCAGTCAATCAGCCCCAGCATTTT	CASSLDVSVNQPQHF
TRBD1	few	TRBJ1-1	TRBV11-2	TGTGCCAGCAGCTTAGGATACAATGTAGTTGGGACAGAAGAAGCTTTCTTT	CASSLGYNVVGTEEAFF
TRBD1	-	TRBJ2-7	TRBV27	TGTGCCAGCGGGACAGGGTTTCTCCACTTC	CASGTGFLHF
TRBD1	-	TRBJ1-1	TRBV29-1	TGCAGCGTTGCAACAGGGGTGAACACTGAAGCTTTCTTT	CSVATGVNTEAFF
-	few	TRBJ1-4	TRBV2	TGTGCCAGCAGTGAACAGGGCGGTCAAGAAAAACTGTTTTTT	CASSEQGGQEKLFF
TRBD1	-	TRBJ1-1	TRBV18	TGTGCCAGCTCACCAGGGACAGGGAACACTGAAGCTTTCTTT	CASSPGTGNTEAFF
TRBD1	few	TRBJ2-2	TRBV29-1	TGCAGCGTGGGACGACAGGGTAACACCGGGGAGCTGTTTTTT	CSVGRQGNTGELFF
TRBD1	-	TRBJ1-1	TRBV4-1	TGCGCCAGCAGCCAAGTCGGCTGGACAGGGAGGTGGGTCACTGAAGCTTTCTTT	CASSQVGWTGRWVTEAFF
-	-	TRBJ2-7	TRBV5-1	TGCGCCAGCAGCCTAATACGGGGATACTACGAGCAGTACTTC	CASSLIRGYYEQYF
TRBD1	-	TRBJ2-5	TRBV5-4	TGTGCCAGCAGCGCCGGACTGGACAGGGGAGAGACCCAGTACTTC	CASSAGLDRGETQYF
-	-	TRBJ2-3	TRBV9	TGTGCCAGCAGCGCCCAAGATACGCAGTATTTT	CASSAQDTQYF
-	-	TRBJ1-4	TRBV29-1	TGCAGCGTTGTTGGAACTAATGAAAAACTGTTTTTT	CSVVGTNEKLFF
-	-	TRBJ1-2	TRBV7-8	TGTGCCAGCAGCCCTGGGACGAACTATGGCTACACCTTC	CASSPGTNYGYTF
-	-	TRBJ2-1	TRBV20-1	TGCAGTGCTCCGGACCAGGTCGAGCAGTTCTTC	CSAPDQVEQFF
TRBD1	-	TRBJ1-5	TRBV19	TGTGCCAGTAGCGCAAGGACAGGTTATAGCAATCAGCCCCAGCATTTT	CASSARTGYSNQPQHF
-	once	TRBJ2-7	TRBV5-1	TGCGCCAGCAGATCAGAGCTGTCGATTTACGAGCAGTACTTC	CASRSELSIYEQYF
TRBD1	-	TRBJ2-3	TRBV10-3	TGTGCCATCAATCACCGGGACAGGGGCACAGATACGCAGTATTTT	CAINHRDRGTDTQYF
-	-	TRBJ1-5	TRBV7-8	TGTGCCAGCAGCTTAGGGGTGCGGGGGCGCAGCAATCAGCCCCAGCATTTT	CASSLGVRGRSNQPQHF
-	-	TRBJ2-7	TRBV7-9	TGTGCCAGCAGCCTCTCGGGCCGGACCTCCTACGAGCAGTACTTC	CASSLSGRTSYEQYF
-	-	TRBJ2-7	TRBV7-2	TGTGCCAGCAGCCGTTACAGGGACGAGCAGTACTTC	CASSRYRDEQYF
-	few	TRBJ1-1	TRBV5-1	TGCGCCAGCAGCTTGGACCCAGGGATGAACACTGAAGCTTTCTTT	CASSLDPGMNTEAFF
TRBD2	-	TRBJ2-3	TRBV10-3	TGTGCCATCAGGCCCTGGACTAGCGGGAACACAGATACGCAGTATTTT	CAIRPWTSGNTDTQYF
-	-	TRBJ1-5	TRBV7-9	TGTGCCAGCAGCTTAGGACTATATCAGCCCCAGCATTTT	CASSLGLYQPQHF
-	-	TRBJ2-6	TRBV14	TGTGCCAGCAGCTTCTCTGGGGCCAACGTCCTGACTTTC	CASSFSGANVLTF
-	-	TRBJ1-1	TRBV29-1	TGCAGCGTTCGCCCAGGGTCATTCCCCAGGAGGACTTTCTTT	CSVRPGSFPRRTFF
-	-	TRBJ2-1	TRBV2	TGTGCCAGCAGTGAATCCTCCAACTCCTACAATGAGCAGTTCTTC	CASSESSNSYNEQFF
TRBD2	-	TRBJ2-3	TRBV15	TGTGCCACCAGCCGGACTAGCGGCACAGATACGCAGTATTTT	CATSRTSGTDTQYF
TRBD2	-	TRBJ2-1	TRBV5-6	TGTGCCAGCAGCCCAATAGGCGGGGGGTTTGTCTATGAGCAGTTCTTC	CASSPIGGGFVYEQFF
-	-	TRBJ2-5	TRBV2	TGTGCCAGCAGTGAGTACCGGACGGAGACCCAGTACTTC	CASSEYRTETQYF
-	many	TRBJ1-2	TRBV18	TGTGCCAGCTCACCTACGGGGGCCTTCTATGGCTACACCTTC	CASSPTGAFYGYTF
-	-	TRBJ2-3	TRBV19	TGTGCCAGTAGTATATGGGGGACGCAGTATTTT	CASSIWGTQYF